The sequence of this TCR beta chain was determined in a study of cytomegalovirus exposure and HLA in healthy donors. PCR employed 60 Vbeta and 13 Jbeta primers. The table came from immunoSEQ multiplex PCR; TCRdb's copy has only in-frame clones and leaves some out. The sample holds about 150,000 clones, almost 80% seen once. This cohort consisted of healthy bone marrow donors. This clone was observed a handful of times. Its antigen is currently unknown. Study-level findings and limits: For most TCR beta V segments, an earlier analysis put the productive rate at about 87% or about 30% of the time. The study recorded about 150 TCR beta chains that were cytomegalovirus-associated.

Sequencing was carried out using PBMCs. The receptor's source is a male donor in good health and CMV-seronegative.

The CDR3, as DNA: TGTGCCAGCAGTTTAACGGCTAGCGGGTACTCCTACGAGCAGTACTTC. The encoded protein is CASSLTASGYSYEQYF. The chain has TRBV28 and TRBJ2-7; 8 nucleotides align to TRBD2. CDR1 and CDR2 (germline): MDHEN, SYDVKM. Trimming took 2 bases from V and 0 from J; bases not matched to a gene: 6. CDR3 length equals 16 residues.